A single sample gave rise to the 27 T cell receptor beta chains below, sequenced in a study of T cell changes during pregnancy in multiple sclerosis. Data came from immunoSEQ multiplex PCR; TCRdb stores just in-frame clones and leaves some out. The sample lists approximately 49,000 clones; roughly 92% were seen once. Sample: CD4+ T cells from peripheral blood mononuclear cells, taken in the second trimester of pregnancy. Receptor source: a female donor in good health, enrolled as a control in a pregnancy study.

J is TRBJ2-7 and V is TRBV29-1; 7 bases are a match to TRBD2. The CDR3 is 12 amino acids. CDR1 and CDR2 from the germline V gene are SQVTM and ANQGSEA. The V and J ends lost 7 bases and 5 bases, in that order; junction bases with no gene match: 8. CDR3 nucleotides: TGCAGCGCCCGGCGGGAGTCGGACGAGCAGTACTTC. Its translation is CSARRESDEQYF.

This chain uses TRBV5-1 with TRBJ1-2; D is possibly TRBD1 (5 bases). Germline V gives CDR1 SGHRS, CDR2 YFSETQ. The CDR3 runs to 15 residues. The V gene lost 0 bases and the J gene lost 0 bases, with 9 bases spanning the gap. The CDR3 region is CASSLAGGSNYGYTF. The DNA of the CDR3 is TGCGCCAGCAGCTTGGCGGGGGGATCTAACTATGGCTACACCTTC.

This chain links TRBV11-1 with TRBJ2-1, with 9 positions matching TRBD1. The V and J ends lost 1 base and 4 bases, in that order; junction bases with no gene match: 5. The CDR3 contains 16 residues. The germline V gene has CDR1 SGHAT and CDR2 FQDESV (reference sequence). CDR3 nucleotides: TGTGCCAGCAGCTTAGGAGCGGGACAGGGATACAATGAGCAGTTCTTC. It is translated as CASSLGAGQGYNEQFF. Together with reference TRBV11-1 and TRBJ2-1, the CDR3 gives the full variable domain: EAEVAQSPRYKITEKSQAVAFWCDPISGHATLYWYRQILGQGPELLVQFQDESVVDDSQLPKDRFSAERLKGVDSTLKIQPAELGDSAMYLCASSLGAGQGYNEQFFGPGTRLTVL.

V usage is TRBV5-8 and J usage is TRBJ2-7; tentatively, D is TRBD1 (6 bases). Deletions cut 0 bases from V and 4 bases from J, with 11 bases between. The CDR3 covers 14 residues. CDR1 SGHTS and CDR2 YDEGEE come from the germline V gene. The CDR3, as DNA: TGTGCCAGCAGCTTGGGGCAGGGGCTTTACGAGCAGTACTTC. Amino acid sequence: CASSLGQGLYEQYF.

The chain links TRBV5-1 to TRBJ2-2; the match to TRBD1 covers 8 bases. This CDR3 is built from 14 residues. V was pared by 9 bases and J by 6 bases, with 10 bases of the junction left unmatched. CDR1 and CDR2 (germline): SGHRS, YFSETQ. CDR3 protein: CATRQGARAGELFF. The DNA for the CDR3 is TGCGCCACCCGGCAGGGGGCACGGGCCGGGGAGCTGTTTTTT.

The CDR3 coding sequence is TGTGCCAGCAGCTTAGAGGGGGCCGGAAGAAACACCATATATTTT. Its translation: CASSLEGAGRNTIYF. The J gene is TRBJ1-3, the V gene TRBV5-4; 7 bases fit TRBD1. This CDR3 contains 15 residues. CDR1 and CDR2 (germline): SGHNT, YYREEE (reference sequence). V dropped 2 bases and J dropped 5; count of bases not matched to a gene: 7. The full variable domain, in which reference TRBV5-4 and TRBJ1-3 provide the parts outside the CDR3, is ETGVTQSPTHLIKTRGQQVTLRCSSQSGHNTVSWYQQALGQGPQFIFQYYREEENGRGNFPPRFSGLQFPNYSSELNVNALELDDSALYLCASSLEGAGRNTIYFGEGSWLTVV.

A few counts support this clone. This chain joins TRBV2 and TRBJ1-3; 9 positions agree with TRBD1. V lost 6 bases and J lost 7; bases outside the gene matches: 7. The germline V gene has CDR1 SNHLY and CDR2 FYNNEI. The CDR3 runs 14 residues. CDR3 bases: TGTGCCAGCAGATCGACAGGGGGAAGGAACACCATATATTTT. This encodes CASRSTGGRNTIYF.

This clone was counted only a few times. V and J are TRBV6-5 and TRBJ1-5, with 9 bases identical to TRBD1. Per the germline V gene, CDR1 is MNHEY and CDR2 is SVGAGI. V lost 6 bases and J lost 6; bases outside the gene matches: 9. There are 15 residues in the CDR3. In DNA form, the CDR3 reads TGTGCCAGCAGCTTGGGACAGGGTACAAGTCAGCCCCAGCATTTT. Its translation is CASSLGQGTSQPQHF.

The genes are TRBV11-2 and TRBJ2-1; D possibly corresponds to TRBD1 (6 bases). Trimming removed 3 bases at V and 5 bases at J, with 14 bases between. The CDR3 covers 15 residues. Germline CDR1 and CDR2: SGHAT and FQNNGV. The CDR3 region has the DNA TGTGCCAGCAGCTTCGTCGGACAGAGCCACAATGAGCAGTTCTTC. It codes for CASSFVGQSHNEQFF.

This chain uses TRBV2 with TRBJ2-6, with D possibly being TRBD1 (5 bases). The CDR3 loop spans 15 amino acids. Germline assignment: CDR1 SNHLY and CDR2 FYNNEI. Trimming removed 7 bases from V and 0 bases from J, with 10 bases in between. The DNA for the CDR3 is TGTGCCAGCACCGACAGTACCTCTGGGGCCAACGTCCTGACTTTC. Its translation is CASTDSTSGANVLTF.

The sample holds one count of this clone. The chain is built from TRBV6-1 and TRBJ1-6; the match to TRBD1 covers 8 bases. Germline CDR1 is MNHNS and CDR2 is SASEGT. The CDR3 loop spans 13 amino acids. The J segment lost 10 bases and the V segment lost 6 bases, leaving 5 bases of the junction unmatched. The CDR3 protein is CASRGQGKSPLHF. CDR3 bases: TGTGCCAGCAGAGGACAGGGAAAGTCACCCCTCCACTTT.

This clone was observed once. The rearrangement joins TRBV7-8 to TRBJ1-2; TRBD1 is a possible D gene (5 bases). There are 16 residues in the CDR3. With 2 bases removed from V and 0 bases from J, the gap between germline ends came to 13 bases. Germline V gene lookup returns CDR1 SGHVS and CDR2 FQNEAQ. The CDR3 nucleotides are TGTGCCAGCAGCTTAAGGGGAGGAGTAGCTAACTATGGCTACACCTTC. Protein product: CASSLRGGVANYGYTF.

The genes are TRBV28 and TRBJ1-4; the D gene is possibly TRBD1 (5 bases). V lost 5 bases and J lost 8, with 18 bases in between. This CDR3 has 15 residues. Germline-derived CDR1 and CDR2 are MDHEN and SYDVKM. The chain's CDR3 is CASSPAGGSGEKLFF. The CDR3 DNA reads TGTGCCAGCAGTCCCGCCGGGGGGAGTGGGGAAAAACTGTTTTTT.

This chain connects TRBV15 to TRBJ2-5, with D possibly being TRBD2 (7 bases). Germline V gene data show CDR1 as LNHNV and CDR2 as YYDKDF (reference sequence). The CDR3 length is 14 residues. Trimming stripped 3 bases from V and 1 base from J, with 9 bases between. The CDR3 sequence is CATSRGGAQETQYF. The CDR3 DNA sequence: TGTGCCACCAGCAGGGGGGGGGCCCAAGAGACCCAGTACTTC.

The chain uses TRBV28 and TRBJ1-1, with 9 bases matching TRBD1. The junction had 15 bases not matched to a gene; V was cut back by 7 bases and J by 3 bases. Germline CDR1 is MDHEN and CDR2 is SYDVKM. The CDR3 totals 17 residues. The CDR3 DNA sequence: TGTGCCAGCACCGGCAGGGGGACAGGGTATCTGGACACTGAAGCTTTCTTT. Residues: CASTGRGTGYLDTEAFF.

The CDR3 loop is CASRPPSGVAGGTYEQYF. CDR3 DNA sequence: TGTGCCAGCAGGCCCCCAAGCGGGGTAGCGGGAGGAACCTACGAGCAGTACTTC. The genes are TRBV2 and TRBJ2-7, with TRBD2 matching over 10 bases. The V and J ends lost 6 bases and 2 bases, in that order; junction bases with no gene match: 16. The germline CDR1 and CDR2 sequences are SNHLY and FYNNEI. This CDR3 is 18 amino acids long. The whole variable domain, filled in from reference TRBV2 and TRBJ2-7, reads EPEVTQTPSHQVTQMGQEVILRCVPISNHLYFYWYRQILGQKVEFLVSFYNNEISEKSEIFDDQFSVERPDGSNFTLKIRSTKLEDSAMYFCASRPPSGVAGGTYEQYFGPGTRLTVT.

The J gene is TRBJ2-2, the V gene TRBV9; TRBD2 aligns across 7 bases. V was pared by 4 bases and J by 2 bases, with 5 bases of the junction left unmatched. The CDR3 covers 15 residues. Germline lookup yields CDR1 SGDLS and CDR2 YYNGEE. The CDR3 spells CASSTSGANTGELFF. CDR3 DNA: TGTGCCAGCAGCACAAGCGGGGCAAACACCGGGGAGCTGTTTTTT.

This sequence joins TRBV7-2 and TRBJ1-2; D call uncertain. The CDR3 spans 16 residues. Trimming took 5 bases from V and 2 from J, leaving 18 bases between them. The germline gives CDR1 SGHTA, CDR2 FQGNSA. The CDR3 loop reads CASSRAGAGSNYGYTF. The DNA of the CDR3 is TGTGCCAGCAGCCGAGCGGGCGCAGGTTCAAACTATGGCTACACCTTC.

The V call is TRBV9, the J call TRBJ2-2, with D tentatively TRBD2 (6 bases). Germline V CDR1 and CDR2: SGDLS, YYNGEE. With 3 bases removed from V and 7 bases from J, the gap between germline ends came to 19 bases. The CDR3 length is 16 residues. The CDR3: CASSGARLVKGGELFF. The CDR3, as DNA: TGTGCCAGCAGCGGAGCGAGACTAGTAAAGGGCGGGGAGCTGTTTTTT. The full variable domain, in which reference TRBV9 and TRBJ2-2 provide the parts outside the CDR3, is DSGVTQTPKHLITATGQRVTLRCSPRSGDLSVYWYQQSLDQGLQFLIQYYNGEERAKGNILERFSAQQFPDLHSELNLSSLELGDSALYFCASSGARLVKGGELFFGEGSRLTVL.

The CDR3 sequence: CATAVFRAPYEQYF. The CDR3 region has the DNA TGTGCCACCGCGGTTTTTAGAGCCCCCTACGAGCAGTACTTC. The J gene is TRBJ2-7, the V gene TRBV6-1, with unresolved D. V was cut by 10 bases and J by 2 bases, with 18 bases left in between. Germline CDR1 reads MNHNS; CDR2 reads SASEGT. The CDR3 totals 14 residues.

The chain joins TRBV7-9 to TRBJ1-1, with 7 bases fitting TRBD1. J gave up 0 bases and V 5 bases, and 6 bases lay outside the gene matches. Germline V gene sequence: CDR1 SEHNR, CDR2 FQNEAQ (reference sequence). The CDR3 is 15 residues long. Here the CDR3 reads CASSPRDSLNTEAFF. The CDR3 nucleotides are TGTGCCAGCAGCCCCCGGGACAGTCTGAACACTGAAGCTTTCTTT.

This chain uses TRBV27 with TRBJ2-3; 14 bases map to TRBD2. The CDR3 contains 18 residues. V trimming: 5 bases; J trimming: 3 bases; junction bases outside the gene matches: 10. Germline values: CDR1 MNHEY, CDR2 SMNVEV (reference sequence). The CDR3: CASSPQRLAGGGTDTQYF. The DNA for the CDR3 is TGTGCCAGCAGTCCCCAACGACTAGCGGGGGGGGGTACAGATACGCAGTATTTT.

The rearrangement joins TRBV5-1 to TRBJ1-6; D call uncertain. The CDR3 is 14 amino acids. Germline V lookup: CDR1 SGHRS, CDR2 YFSETQ. Trimming left V 5 bases short and J 4 bases short, with 10 bases between. This CDR3 is CASSEGSYNSPLHF. The CDR3, as DNA: TGCGCCAGCAGTGAGGGCAGTTATAATTCACCCCTCCACTTT.

This chain connects TRBV30 to TRBJ2-3; TRBD1 aligns across 8 bases. The CDR3 contains 15 residues. CDR1 GTSNPN and CDR2 SVGIG come from the germline V gene (reference sequence). The V segment lost 2 bases and the J segment 4 bases; nucleotides outside the gene matches: 8. The CDR3 nucleotides are TGTGCCTGGAGTCCTGGACAGGGCATTGCAGATACGCAGTATTTT. Its protein product is CAWSPGQGIADTQYF.

The chain joins TRBV5-6 to TRBJ2-5; the D gene is possibly TRBD1 (6 bases). V dropped 2 bases and J dropped 3 bases, with 11 bases sitting between them. This CDR3 is built from 14 residues. The germline V gene has CDR1 SGHDT and CDR2 YYEEEE. The CDR3 sequence: CASSLRGIEETQYF. CDR3 in DNA: TGTGCCAGCAGCTTAAGGGGGATCGAAGAGACCCAGTACTTC.

This clone has a single count. In nucleotides, the CDR3 is TGTGCCAGCGGAGACAGGGGGAGAAACACCATATATTTT. Protein: CASGDRGRNTIYF. V gene TRBV28 combines with J gene TRBJ1-3, with 9 nucleotides matching TRBD1. Per germline, CDR1 MDHEN and CDR2 SYDVKM. The CDR3 has 13 residues. Trimming cost V 8 bases and J 5 bases; bases outside gene matches: 4.

The chain links TRBV6-4 to TRBJ1-4; D is ambiguous. Trimming shortened V by 7 bases and J by 0 bases, and 12 bases separated the two germline ends. From germline, CDR1 is MRHNA and CDR2 SNTAGT. This CDR3 comprises 15 residues. As DNA, the CDR3 is TGTGCCAGCACCGATATAGACTCAACTAATGAAAAACTGTTTTTT. This codes for CASTDIDSTNEKLFF.